The 29 T cell receptor beta chains below were found in one sample sequenced in a study of blood T cells in healthy people across ages. Together with a sample-barcoded 5' primer, a J-beta primer mix was included in a second PCR lasting about 7 to 11 cycles. TCRdb independently ran MiXCR on the 5' RACE reads; one entry per CDR3 protein. The sample consists of 800,000 to 950,000 distinct CDR3 sequences, almost 30% of them appearing once. These sequences were also reported in another study, on T cells of mothers and their children.

Material: blood. The receptors come from a woman in her thirties or forties in good health.

This clonotype showed up many times. The chain uses TRBV6-4 and TRBJ2-1, with D perhaps matching TRBD2 (5 bases). Germline CDR1 reads MRHNA; CDR2 reads SNTAGT. V gave up 0 bases and J gave up 0 bases, with 9 bases separating them. The CDR3 has 16 amino acids. The CDR3 coding sequence is TGTGCCAGCAGTGACTCCGAGCGGAGCTCCTACAATGAGCAGTTCTTC. Translation gives CASSDSERSSYNEQFF.

A few counts support this clonotype. The chain joins TRBV7-6 to TRBJ1-5, with 7 nucleotides matching TRBD1. Trimming took 5 bases from V and 6 from J; bases not matched to a gene: 10. The CDR3 has 15 residues. CDR1 SGHVS and CDR2 FNYEAQ come from the germline V gene. The CDR3, as DNA: TGTGCCAGCAGCCTCGGGACAGCCGTCGGTCAGCCCCAGCATTTT. It encodes CASSLGTAVGQPQHF.

The chain recombines TRBV7-2 with TRBJ2-3; unclear D gene. CDR1 and CDR2 from the germline V gene are SGHTA and FQGNSA. Trimming pared 5 bases from V and 2 bases from J, leaving 20 bases between. This CDR3 comprises 17 residues. CDR3 protein: CASSPILIVPPTDTQYF. DNA for the CDR3: TGTGCCAGCAGCCCCATCCTTATAGTCCCCCCCACAGATACGCAGTATTTT. The complete variable domain, with remaining parts taken from reference TRBV7-2 and TRBJ2-3, reads GAGVSQSPSNKVTEKGKDVELRCDPISGHTALYWYRQSLGQGLEFLIYFQGNSAPDKSGLPSDRFSAERTGGSVSTLTIQRTQQEDSAVYLCASSPILIVPPTDTQYFGPGTRLTVL.

This clonotype occurred a few times. With a much larger clone just one base away, this may be a read error. This sequence joins TRBV5-1 and TRBJ2-1; unclear D gene. The CDR3 spans 14 residues. CDR1 is SGHRS and CDR2 is YFSETQ in the germline V gene. As DNA, the CDR3 is TGCACCAGCAGCTTGTATTCCGTGGCGAATGAGCAGTTCTTC. It codes for CTSSLYSVANEQFF.

This rearrangement joins TRBV20-1 to TRBJ1-2, with 7 bases aligning to TRBD1. V was clipped by 3 bases and J by 8 bases; unmatched bases: 12. The CDR3 consists of 14 residues. Germline V gene data show CDR1 as DFQATT and CDR2 as SNEGSKA (reference sequence). For the CDR3, the DNA is TGCAGTGCTAGTCCAGGGGGATCTTTTGACGGCTACACCTTC. Amino acids: CSASPGGSFDGYTF.

Many counts were recorded for this clonotype. The V call is TRBV18, the J call TRBJ2-5; 10 nucleotides line up with TRBD1. Per the germline V gene, CDR1 is KGHSH and CDR2 is LQKENI. The CDR3 consists of 15 residues. Trimming removed 8 bases from V and 4 bases from J; junction bases left unmatched: 10. The CDR3 coding sequence is TGTGCCAGCAGCCCACCGGGACAGGGGATAGAGACCCAGTACTTC. Amino acids: CASSPPGQGIETQYF.

There are many counts of this clonotype. This chain joins TRBV7-2 and TRBJ2-7, with 7 bases that match TRBD1. The CDR3 runs to 13 residues. CDR1 is SGHTA, CDR2 FQGNSA, per germline. The trim removed 4 bases at V and 6 bases at J, leaving 6 bases unmatched. CDR3 in amino acids: CASSSTTGTEQYF. CDR3 DNA sequence: TGTGCCAGCAGCTCGACGACAGGGACCGAGCAGTACTTC.

This clonotype was observed at least ten times. This sequence joins TRBV5-5 and TRBJ2-3, with no clear D. Trimming removed 4 bases from V and 0 bases from J, with 9 bases in between. The CDR3 has 14 residues. Germline assignment: CDR1 SGHKS and CDR2 YYEKEE (reference sequence). CDR3 nucleotides: TGTGCCAGCAGCCCATTGGGGAGCACAGATACGCAGTATTTT. Protein sequence: CASSPLGSTDTQYF. The full variable domain, in which reference TRBV5-5 and TRBJ2-3 provide the parts outside the CDR3, is DAGVTQSPTHLIKTRGQQVTLRCSPISGHKSVSWYQQVLGQGPQFIFQYYEKEERGRGNFPDRFSARQFPNYSSELNVNALLLGDSALYLCASSPLGSTDTQYFGPGTRLTVL.

This clonotype was seen once. This chain joins TRBV28 and TRBJ1-2; D is ambiguous. This CDR3 is 13 amino acids long. Germline CDR1 reads MDHEN; CDR2 reads SYDVKM. Trimming took off 8 bases at V and 0 bases at J, with 10 bases between the two ends. The DNA of the CDR3 is TGTGCCAGCTTAGACGGTACTAACTATGGCTACACCTTC. This translates into CASLDGTNYGYTF.

A remark on this clonotype: A read error may explain this, as a much larger clone is one base away. The V and J genes are TRBV4-1 and TRBJ2-4, with TRBD1 matching 9 bases. This CDR3 has 15 residues. J was trimmed by 11 bases and V by 1 base; bases with no gene match: 9. Germline V lookup: CDR1 MGHRA, CDR2 YSYEKL. The CDR3 loop reads CASSQGPGTGRVQYF. CDR3 nucleotide sequence: TGCGCCAGCAGCCAAGGTCCGGGGACAGGGCGGGTTCAGTACTTC.

This clonotype has just a few counts. The rearrangement uses TRBV6-2 or TRBV6-3 and TRBJ1-4; no reliable D call. V was shortened by 6 bases and J by 4 bases, with 12 bases between the two germline ends. Germline V CDR1 and CDR2: MNHEY, SVGEGT. There are 14 residues in the CDR3. The CDR3 DNA sequence: TGTGCCAGCAGAACCAGAGGGATTAATGAAAAACTGTTTTTT. Protein sequence: CASRTRGINEKLFF.

The V call is TRBV14, the J call TRBJ1-1; TRBD1 might be the D (5 bases). Trimming cost V 0 bases and J 5 bases, with 10 bases left between them. This CDR3 has 14 residues. Germline V lookup: CDR1 SGHDN, CDR2 FVKESK. The CDR3 reads CASSQEGAWTEAFF. The DNA of the CDR3 is TGTGCCAGCAGCCAAGAAGGGGCGTGGACTGAAGCTTTCTTT.

A word on this clonotype: A much larger clone differs by one base, so this may be a read error. The genes are TRBV12-3 or TRBV12-4 and TRBJ1-6; 9 bases fit TRBD1. J gave up 10 bases and V 7 bases, and 11 bases lay outside the gene matches. This CDR3 spans 15 amino acids. CDR3 coding DNA: TGTGCCAGCAACCGAGCGGGGGACAGGGTCTCACCCCTCCACTTT. Its protein product is CASNRAGDRVSPLHF.

The CDR3 spells CASSWTGSEETQYF. The CDR3 nucleotides read TGTGCCAGCAGTTGGACCGGGTCCGAAGAGACCCAGTACTTC. This rearrangement joins TRBV12-3 or TRBV12-4 to TRBJ2-5; no clear D gene. Trimming removed 4 bases from V and 3 bases from J, with 12 bases in between. The CDR3 runs to 14 residues.

This sequence joins TRBV27 and TRBJ1-5; no clear D. The ends were cut back, 3 bases at V and 6 bases at J, with 12 bases in the middle. This CDR3 has 14 amino acids. Per the germline V gene, CDR1 is MNHEY and CDR2 is SMNVEV (reference sequence). The CDR3 region is CASSFWATGQPQHF. The CDR3 nucleotides are TGTGCCAGCAGTTTTTGGGCCACCGGTCAGCCCCAGCATTTT.

This clonotype was counted only a few times. The V and J genes are TRBV4-2 and TRBJ2-5; 9 bases are shared with TRBD2. Germline CDR1 and CDR2: LGHNA and YNFKEQ. The CDR3 extends over 16 amino acids. Trimming cost V 1 base and J 3 bases; bases outside gene matches: 6. The CDR3 spells CASSQAVASGEETQYF. The CDR3 DNA reads as TGTGCCAGCAGCCAAGCGGTGGCTAGCGGGGAAGAGACCCAGTACTTC.

Ten or more counts support this clonotype. V usage is TRBV4-3 and J usage is TRBJ2-1, with D hard to call. This CDR3 has 13 amino acids. Germline CDR1 reads LGHNA; CDR2 reads YSLEER. Between the trimmed V and J ends, which lost 1 base and 3 bases, there was a span of 4 bases. The CDR3 nucleotides are TGCGCCAGCAGCCAAGCAGGCTACAATGAGCAGTTCTTC. It encodes CASSQAGYNEQFF.

This chain uses TRBV20-1 with TRBJ2-4; D possibly corresponds to TRBD1 (5 bases). This CDR3 is built from 12 residues. CDR1 and CDR2 (germline): DFQATT, SNEGSKA (reference sequence). V shed 5 bases and J shed 6 bases, with 11 bases lying between them. The CDR3 region is CSAPGQVNIQYF. The CDR3, as DNA: TGCAGTGCTCCCGGACAAGTAAACATTCAGTACTTC.

The CDR3 loop reads CASNKQKEAGLSYEQYF. Written as DNA, the CDR3 is TGTGCCAGCAACAAACAGAAGGAGGCAGGCCTCTCCTACGAGCAGTACTTC. The chain has TRBV21-1 and TRBJ2-7; the table's D call TRBD2 went unverified against the DNA. TRBV21-1 is described as a pseudogene. The CDR3 covers 17 residues.

In this sample, this clonotype turned up a few times. The chain carries TRBV6-5 and TRBJ2-1; weak D call: TRBD1 (6 bases). Trimming took 5 bases from V and 9 from J, leaving 14 bases between them. Germline CDR1 MNHEY, CDR2 SVGAGI. The CDR3 has 13 residues. The CDR3 loop reads CASSNGPRGEQFF. DNA of the CDR3: TGTGCCAGCAGTAATGGACCCAGGGGTGAGCAGTTCTTC.

This clonotype was counted many times. This sequence joins TRBV6-1 and TRBJ1-2; D gene ambiguous. The V end was cut by 1 base, the J end by 2 bases, with 14 bases between. The germline V gene has CDR1 MNHNS and CDR2 SASEGT. This CDR3 spans 16 amino acids. The CDR3 DNA follows: TGTGCCAGCAGTGAAGGAGCAACGACGCAGAACTATGGCTACACCTTC. Its translation: CASSEGATTQNYGYTF.

This clonotype was counted at least ten times. The chain links TRBV12-3 or TRBV12-4 to TRBJ2-1; 8 bases are a match to TRBD2. The V gene end was trimmed by 0 bases and the J gene end by 6 bases; junction bases not matched to a gene: 4. This CDR3 has 15 amino acids. CDR3 protein: CASSLALGTSNEQFF. As DNA, the CDR3 is TGTGCCAGCAGTTTAGCGCTTGGGACTAGCAATGAGCAGTTCTTC.

The rearrangement uses TRBV29-1 and TRBJ2-7; TRBD1 matches at 7 bases. Germline values: CDR1 SQVTM, CDR2 ANQGSEA. Germline trimming cut 4 bases from V and 1 base from J; bases unmatched to any gene: 13. The CDR3 covers 16 residues. CDR3 sequence: CSVGEGGSEGSYEQYF. The CDR3 DNA sequence: TGCAGCGTTGGAGAAGGGGGCTCTGAGGGATCCTACGAGCAGTACTTC.

Ten or more counts support this clonotype. The genes are TRBV6-6 and TRBJ2-1, with a tentative D call TRBD1 (5 bases). The CDR3 is 16 amino acids. From germline, CDR1 is MNHNY and CDR2 SVGAGI (reference sequence). V gave up 7 bases and J gave up 5 bases, with 21 bases separating them. CDR3 protein: CASIAWAAGIHNEQFF. The CDR3 coding sequence is TGTGCCAGCATCGCCTGGGCGGCAGGGATCCACAATGAGCAGTTCTTC.

This sequence joins TRBV28 and TRBJ1-5; D is undetermined. This CDR3 is built from 12 residues. The germline V gene has CDR1 MDHEN and CDR2 SYDVKM. V was pared by 6 bases and J by 5 bases, with 8 bases between. The CDR3 is CASRVLHQPQHF. The CDR3 DNA reads TGTGCCAGCAGGGTCCTACATCAGCCCCAGCATTTT.

This clonotype occurred a few times. This chain uses TRBV12-3 or TRBV12-4 with TRBJ1-1; no firm D call. Trimming stripped 8 bases from V and 6 bases from J, with 19 bases between. The length of the CDR3 is 14 residues. CDR3 in DNA: TGTGCCAGCGCCCGGAGTACTCTAGATTCTGAAGCTTTCTTT. It encodes CASARSTLDSEAFF.

V and J are TRBV20-1 and TRBJ2-7, with D maybe TRBD1 (6 bases). The CDR3 consists of 14 residues. Trimming took off 6 bases at V and 6 bases at J, with 21 bases between the two ends. Germline V gene sequence: CDR1 DFQATT, CDR2 SNEGSKA (reference sequence). CDR3 nucleotides: TGCAGTGCCCGTCGGACAGATGGGCTCTCCGAGCAGTACTTC. Its protein product is CSARRTDGLSEQYF.

In this sample, this clonotype turned up many times. This chain uses TRBV29-1 with TRBJ2-6; 8 positions match TRBD2. V was clipped by 7 bases and J by 0 bases; unmatched bases: 8. Germline CDR1 reads SQVTM; CDR2 reads ANQGSEA. The CDR3 contains 16 residues. CDR3 sequence reads: CSAGGAGHSGANVLTF. DNA for the CDR3: TGCAGCGCCGGGGGGGCGGGCCACTCTGGGGCCAACGTCCTGACTTTC.

Worth noting for this clonotype: Given the absence of the conserved phenylalanine or tryptophan at the CDR3 end, a read error is likely. The genes are TRBV20-1 and TRBJ2-3, with 7 bases identical to TRBD1. Per the germline V gene, CDR1 is DFQATT and CDR2 is SNEGSKA (reference sequence). V trimming: 0 bases; J trimming: 3 bases; junction bases outside the gene matches: 6. The CDR3 length is 15 residues. CDR3: CSARDLGRGTDTQYC. The CDR3 bases are TGCAGTGCTAGAGATCTGGGCAGGGGGACAGATACGCAGTATTGT.